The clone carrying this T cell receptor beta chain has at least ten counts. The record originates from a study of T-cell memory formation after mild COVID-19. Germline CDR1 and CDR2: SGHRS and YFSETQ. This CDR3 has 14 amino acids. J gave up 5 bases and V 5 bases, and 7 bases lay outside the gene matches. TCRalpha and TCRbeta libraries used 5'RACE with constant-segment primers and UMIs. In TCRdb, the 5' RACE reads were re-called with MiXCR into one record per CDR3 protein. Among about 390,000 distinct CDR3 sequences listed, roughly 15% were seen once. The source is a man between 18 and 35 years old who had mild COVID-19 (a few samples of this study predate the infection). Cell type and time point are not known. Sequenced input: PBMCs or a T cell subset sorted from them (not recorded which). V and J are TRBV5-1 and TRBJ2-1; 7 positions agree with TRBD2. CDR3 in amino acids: CASRPGGGDNEQFF. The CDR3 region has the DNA TGCGCCAGCAGGCCTGGGGGGGGTGACAATGAGCAGTTCTTC.